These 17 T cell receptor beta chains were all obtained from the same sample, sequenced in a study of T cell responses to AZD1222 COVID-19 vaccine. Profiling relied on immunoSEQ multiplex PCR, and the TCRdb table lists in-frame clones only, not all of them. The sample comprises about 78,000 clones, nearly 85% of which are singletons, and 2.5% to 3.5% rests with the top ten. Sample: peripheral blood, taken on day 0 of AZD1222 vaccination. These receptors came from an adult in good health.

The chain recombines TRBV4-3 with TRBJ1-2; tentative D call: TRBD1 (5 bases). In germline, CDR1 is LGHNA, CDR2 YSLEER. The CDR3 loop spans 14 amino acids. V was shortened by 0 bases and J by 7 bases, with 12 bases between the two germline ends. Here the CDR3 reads CASSQDSGSLGYTF. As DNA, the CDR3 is TGCGCCAGCAGCCAAGATTCAGGGAGCCTTGGCTACACCTTC.

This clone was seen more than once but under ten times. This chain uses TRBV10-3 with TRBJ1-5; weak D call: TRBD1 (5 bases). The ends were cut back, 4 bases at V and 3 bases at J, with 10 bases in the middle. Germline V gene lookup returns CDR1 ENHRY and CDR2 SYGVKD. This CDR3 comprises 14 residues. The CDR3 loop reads CAISVSGDNQPQHF. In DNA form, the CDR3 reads TGTGCCATCAGTGTTTCGGGGGACAATCAGCCCCAGCATTTT.

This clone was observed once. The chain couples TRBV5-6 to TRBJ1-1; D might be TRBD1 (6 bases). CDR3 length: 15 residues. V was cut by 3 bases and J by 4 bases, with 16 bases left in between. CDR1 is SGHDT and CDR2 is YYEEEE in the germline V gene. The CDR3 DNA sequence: TGTGCCAGCAGCTGGGACACCCACGGGGGCACTGAAGCTTTCTTT. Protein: CASSWDTHGGTEAFF.

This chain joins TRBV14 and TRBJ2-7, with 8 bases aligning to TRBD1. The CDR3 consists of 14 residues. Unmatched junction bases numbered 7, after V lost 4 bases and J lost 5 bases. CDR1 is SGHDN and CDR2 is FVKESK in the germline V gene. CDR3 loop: CASSRRQGLDEQYF. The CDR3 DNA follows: TGTGCCAGCAGCCGCCGACAGGGGTTGGACGAGCAGTACTTC.

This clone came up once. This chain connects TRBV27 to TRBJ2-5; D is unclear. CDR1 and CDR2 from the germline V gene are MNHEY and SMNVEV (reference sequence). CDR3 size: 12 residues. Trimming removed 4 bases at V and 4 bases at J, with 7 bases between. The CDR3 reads CASSSTLETQYF. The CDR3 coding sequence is TGTGCCAGCAGTTCGACCCTAGAGACCCAGTACTTC.

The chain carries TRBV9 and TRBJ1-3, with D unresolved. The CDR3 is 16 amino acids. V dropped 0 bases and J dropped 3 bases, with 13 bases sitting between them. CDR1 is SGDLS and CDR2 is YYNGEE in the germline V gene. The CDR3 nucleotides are TGTGCCAGCAGCGTAGCTCCGGCCGGCTATGGAAACACCATATATTTT. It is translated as CASSVAPAGYGNTIYF.

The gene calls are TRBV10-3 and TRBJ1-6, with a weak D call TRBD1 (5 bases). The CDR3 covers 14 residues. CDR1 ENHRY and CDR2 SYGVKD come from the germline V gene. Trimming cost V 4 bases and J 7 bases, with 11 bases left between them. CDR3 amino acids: CAISGGPGNSPLHF. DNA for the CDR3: TGTGCCATCAGTGGGGGCCCGGGGAATTCACCCCTCCACTTT.

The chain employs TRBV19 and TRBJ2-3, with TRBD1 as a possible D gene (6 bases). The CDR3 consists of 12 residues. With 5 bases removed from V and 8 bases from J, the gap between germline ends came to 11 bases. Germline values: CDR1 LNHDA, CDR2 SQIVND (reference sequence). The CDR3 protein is CASSRTATTQYF. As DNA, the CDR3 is TGTGCCAGTAGTCGGACAGCCACTACGCAGTATTTT. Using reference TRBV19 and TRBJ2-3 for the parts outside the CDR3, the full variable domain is DGGITQSPKYLFRKEGQNVTLSCEQNLNHDAMYWYRQDPGQGLRLIYYSQIVNDFQKGDIAEGYSVSREKKESFPLTVTSAQKNPTAFYLCASSRTATTQYFGPGTRLTVL.

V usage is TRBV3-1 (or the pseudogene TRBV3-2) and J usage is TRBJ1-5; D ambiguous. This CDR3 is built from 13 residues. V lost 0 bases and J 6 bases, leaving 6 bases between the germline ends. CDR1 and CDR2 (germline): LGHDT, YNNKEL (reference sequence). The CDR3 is CASSQDWGQPQHF. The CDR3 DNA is TGTGCCAGCAGCCAAGACTGGGGTCAGCCCCAGCATTTT.

Here the CDR3 DNA reads TGTGCCAGCAGTGAAGCAGGGTTGGGAAACACCATATATTTT. Translated: CASSEAGLGNTIYF. This chain joins TRBV6-1 and TRBJ1-3; no reliable D call. Germline CDR1 is MNHNS and CDR2 is SASEGT. V was clipped by 0 bases and J by 4 bases, with 7 bases between them. The CDR3 spans 14 residues.

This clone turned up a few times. Here the CDR3 DNA reads TGTGCCAGCAGCGCCGGGACAGGGGGACTCAATGAGCAGTTCTTC. Its protein is CASSAGTGGLNEQFF. The chain uses TRBV2 and TRBJ2-1, with 11 bases fitting TRBD1. Trimming at V came to 6 bases and at J to 6 bases, leaving 7 bases not matched to a gene. The CDR3 length is 15 residues. Germline assignment: CDR1 SNHLY and CDR2 FYNNEI.

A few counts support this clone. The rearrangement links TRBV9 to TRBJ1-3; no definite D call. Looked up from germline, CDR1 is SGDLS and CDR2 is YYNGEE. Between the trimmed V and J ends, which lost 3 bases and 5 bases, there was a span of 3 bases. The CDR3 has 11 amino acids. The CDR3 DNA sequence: TGTGCCAGCAGCGACAGAAACACCATATATTTT. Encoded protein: CASSDRNTIYF.

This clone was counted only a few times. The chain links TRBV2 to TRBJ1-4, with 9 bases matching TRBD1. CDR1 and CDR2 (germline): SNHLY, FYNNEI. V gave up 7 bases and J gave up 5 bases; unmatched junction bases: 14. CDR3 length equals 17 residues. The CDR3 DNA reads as TGTGCCAGCACCCCGCCCCGACCGGGACAGGGAAATGAAAAACTGTTTTTT. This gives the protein CASTPPRPGQGNEKLFF.

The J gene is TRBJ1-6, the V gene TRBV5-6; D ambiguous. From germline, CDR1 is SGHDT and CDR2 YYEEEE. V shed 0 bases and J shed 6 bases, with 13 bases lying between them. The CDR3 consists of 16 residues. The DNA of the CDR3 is TGTGCCAGCAGCTTGGTGGCGGCCAAGGGTAATTCACCCCTCCACTTT. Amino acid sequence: CASSLVAAKGNSPLHF.

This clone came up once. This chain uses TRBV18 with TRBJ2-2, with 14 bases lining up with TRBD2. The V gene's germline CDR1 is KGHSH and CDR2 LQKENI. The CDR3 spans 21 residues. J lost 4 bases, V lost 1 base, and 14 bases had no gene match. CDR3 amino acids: CASSPRGPGTSGSLSTGELFF. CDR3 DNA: TGTGCCAGCTCACCACGGGGGCCCGGGACTAGCGGGAGCCTCAGCACCGGGGAGCTGTTTTTT.

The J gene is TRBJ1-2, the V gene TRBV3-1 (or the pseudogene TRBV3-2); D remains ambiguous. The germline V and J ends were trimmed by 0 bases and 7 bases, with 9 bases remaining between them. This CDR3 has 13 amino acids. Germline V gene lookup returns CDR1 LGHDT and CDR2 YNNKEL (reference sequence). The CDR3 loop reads CASSQDILGGYTF. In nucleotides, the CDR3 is TGTGCCAGCAGCCAAGATATACTGGGTGGCTACACCTTC.

The DNA of the CDR3 is TGTGCCAGCTCCTGGCCAAGCGGGGCGAACACTGAAGCTTTCTTT. This translates into CASSWPSGANTEAFF. The gene calls are TRBV18 and TRBJ1-1; D may be TRBD1 (5 bases). CDR3 length: 15 residues. Trimming took 6 bases from V and 1 from J, leaving 15 bases between them. From germline, CDR1 is KGHSH and CDR2 LQKENI.